This T cell receptor beta chain was recorded in a study of blood T cell repertoires in COVID-19. In the study overall: The United States, Italy and Spain supplied acute and convalescent COVID-19 samples. Sources were T cells, B-cell-depleted T cells, or PBMCs; the material itself was cDNA or gDNA.

Germline loops: CDR1 SGHDT, CDR2 YYEEEE. The V and J ends lost 0 bases and 7 bases respectively, with 13 bases between them. This CDR3 region has 15 residues. In the source study's methods: From reference gene primer amplification, estimates of nucleated cell counts were derived. The table came from immunoSEQ multiplex PCR; TCRdb's copy has only in-frame clones and leaves some out. For V, J and clone size, that table is used; D and trimming come from the DNA. The table shows some 300,000 clones, with around 90% occurring only once. During active infection, Seattle patients enrolled and were then monitored through disease.

The TCR originated in a woman in her forties with COVID-19, enrolled during active disease. Sequenced sample: peripheral blood. The rearrangement uses TRBV5-6 and TRBJ1-4; D unclear. The CDR3 is CASSLVGRPSEKLFF. The CDR3 DNA reads as TGTGCCAGCAGCTTGGTGGGCCGCCCCAGTGAAAAACTGTTTTTT.